The next 8 T cell receptor beta chains were all read from a single sample in a study of PD-1 blockade in classical Hodgkin lymphoma (dated by TCRdb to 2019 to 2021). Library creation used the immunoSEQ multiplex PCR assay. TCRdb took over this immuneACCESS table, retaining in-frame rearrangements with V and J assigned. Such tables are incomplete; in checked studies, under half of the missing clones stem from an unresolved V gene, and the remainder is unexplained. This sample is represented by fewer than 50,000 clones; almost 90% of them were singletons. The ten largest clones represent approximately 9% of the sample. The time point label on this specimen signifies: cycle 1 day 1 (C1D1), immediately before nivolumab initiation. Relapse after autologous stem cell transplantation had occurred in all trial patients, and cohorts A, B and C were distinguished by prior brentuximab vedotin exposure. The source was peripheral blood mononuclear cells (PBMCs), collected at baseline. The receptors shown here come from a human donor with classical Hodgkin lymphoma.

Turning to this clone: Additional DNA sequences in this sample encode the identical CDR3. CDR3 sequence (DNA): TGTGCCAGCAGTTTGCTAGCAGGAGAGACCCAGTACTTC. It yields the protein CASSLLAGETQYF. The chain joins TRBV27 to TRBJ2-5; a possible D gene is TRBD2 (5 bases). V shed 3 bases and J shed 4 bases, with 9 bases lying between them. The CDR3 spans 13 residues. CDR1 is MNHEY and CDR2 is SMNVEV in the germline V gene (reference sequence).

This clone appeared once. J is TRBJ2-5 and V is TRBV4-2, with 7 bases matching TRBD2. Germline lookup yields CDR1 LGHNA and CDR2 YNFKEQ. The CDR3 contains 14 residues. Germline trimming cut 4 bases from V and 2 bases from J; bases unmatched to any gene: 4. The CDR3 DNA sequence: TGTGCCAGCAGCCCTACTAGCGAGCAAGAGACCCAGTACTTC. It encodes CASSPTSEQETQYF.

This chain links TRBV6-5 with TRBJ1-6; 10 bases match TRBD1. With V trimmed by 5 bases and J by 12 bases, 10 bases remained unmatched. CDR1 MNHEY and CDR2 SVGAGI come from the germline V gene. The CDR3 length is 15 residues. The CDR3, as DNA: TGTGCCAGCAGTCCCTCCGGACAGGGGGTAGGACCCCTCCACTTT. It codes for CASSPSGQGVGPLHF.

This chain uses TRBV2 with TRBJ2-3; D remains ambiguous. The CDR3 covers 13 residues. Trimming pared 6 bases from V and 3 bases from J, leaving 10 bases between. CDR1 SNHLY and CDR2 FYNNEI come from the germline V gene. The CDR3 nucleotides are TGTGCCAGCAGATTAGGGTCAACAGATACGCAGTATTTT. This encodes CASRLGSTDTQYF.

This clone was detected only a few times. This chain connects TRBV18 to TRBJ1-2; D perhaps matches TRBD1 (6 bases). The length of the CDR3 is 14 residues. Per germline, CDR1 KGHSH and CDR2 LQKENI. Between the trimmed V and J ends, which lost 3 bases and 8 bases, there was a span of 16 bases. The CDR3: CASSPNRAGVGYTF. The CDR3 nucleotides are TGTGCCAGCTCACCGAACAGGGCCGGGGTCGGCTACACCTTC. The variable domain in full, completed from reference TRBV18 and TRBJ1-2, reads NAGVMQNPRHLVRRRGQEARLRCSPMKGHSHVYWYRQLPEEGLKFMVYLQKENIIDESGMPKERFSAEFPKEGPSILRIQQVVRGDSAAYFCASSPNRAGVGYTFGSGTRLTVV.

This chain connects TRBV14 to TRBJ2-1; 8 positions agree with TRBD1. Germline values: CDR1 SGHDN, CDR2 FVKESK. J lost 7 bases, V lost 1 base, and 3 bases had no gene match. The CDR3 totals 14 residues. The CDR3 DNA reads as TGTGCCAGCAGCCAAGGCCGGGACAGGAATGAGCAGTTCTTC. Protein product: CASSQGRDRNEQFF.

This sequence joins TRBV10-1 and TRBJ2-7; D is uncertain. The CDR3 is made up of 14 amino acids. Germline CDR1 reads WNHNN; CDR2 reads SYGVQD (reference sequence). Trimming removed 4 bases at V and 0 bases at J, with 10 bases between. The CDR3 reads CASSGGRTSYEQYF. Here the CDR3 DNA reads TGCGCCAGCAGTGGCGGCAGAACCTCCTACGAGCAGTACTTC.

The chain has TRBV27 and TRBJ2-7; D not resolved. V was trimmed by 3 bases and J by 2 bases, leaving 11 bases between them. The CDR3 contains 14 residues. Germline V CDR1 and CDR2: MNHEY, SMNVEV (reference sequence). CDR3 nucleotides: TGTGCCAGCAGTTTTGGTAAGGGAACCTACGAGCAGTACTTC. This codes for CASSFGKGTYEQYF.